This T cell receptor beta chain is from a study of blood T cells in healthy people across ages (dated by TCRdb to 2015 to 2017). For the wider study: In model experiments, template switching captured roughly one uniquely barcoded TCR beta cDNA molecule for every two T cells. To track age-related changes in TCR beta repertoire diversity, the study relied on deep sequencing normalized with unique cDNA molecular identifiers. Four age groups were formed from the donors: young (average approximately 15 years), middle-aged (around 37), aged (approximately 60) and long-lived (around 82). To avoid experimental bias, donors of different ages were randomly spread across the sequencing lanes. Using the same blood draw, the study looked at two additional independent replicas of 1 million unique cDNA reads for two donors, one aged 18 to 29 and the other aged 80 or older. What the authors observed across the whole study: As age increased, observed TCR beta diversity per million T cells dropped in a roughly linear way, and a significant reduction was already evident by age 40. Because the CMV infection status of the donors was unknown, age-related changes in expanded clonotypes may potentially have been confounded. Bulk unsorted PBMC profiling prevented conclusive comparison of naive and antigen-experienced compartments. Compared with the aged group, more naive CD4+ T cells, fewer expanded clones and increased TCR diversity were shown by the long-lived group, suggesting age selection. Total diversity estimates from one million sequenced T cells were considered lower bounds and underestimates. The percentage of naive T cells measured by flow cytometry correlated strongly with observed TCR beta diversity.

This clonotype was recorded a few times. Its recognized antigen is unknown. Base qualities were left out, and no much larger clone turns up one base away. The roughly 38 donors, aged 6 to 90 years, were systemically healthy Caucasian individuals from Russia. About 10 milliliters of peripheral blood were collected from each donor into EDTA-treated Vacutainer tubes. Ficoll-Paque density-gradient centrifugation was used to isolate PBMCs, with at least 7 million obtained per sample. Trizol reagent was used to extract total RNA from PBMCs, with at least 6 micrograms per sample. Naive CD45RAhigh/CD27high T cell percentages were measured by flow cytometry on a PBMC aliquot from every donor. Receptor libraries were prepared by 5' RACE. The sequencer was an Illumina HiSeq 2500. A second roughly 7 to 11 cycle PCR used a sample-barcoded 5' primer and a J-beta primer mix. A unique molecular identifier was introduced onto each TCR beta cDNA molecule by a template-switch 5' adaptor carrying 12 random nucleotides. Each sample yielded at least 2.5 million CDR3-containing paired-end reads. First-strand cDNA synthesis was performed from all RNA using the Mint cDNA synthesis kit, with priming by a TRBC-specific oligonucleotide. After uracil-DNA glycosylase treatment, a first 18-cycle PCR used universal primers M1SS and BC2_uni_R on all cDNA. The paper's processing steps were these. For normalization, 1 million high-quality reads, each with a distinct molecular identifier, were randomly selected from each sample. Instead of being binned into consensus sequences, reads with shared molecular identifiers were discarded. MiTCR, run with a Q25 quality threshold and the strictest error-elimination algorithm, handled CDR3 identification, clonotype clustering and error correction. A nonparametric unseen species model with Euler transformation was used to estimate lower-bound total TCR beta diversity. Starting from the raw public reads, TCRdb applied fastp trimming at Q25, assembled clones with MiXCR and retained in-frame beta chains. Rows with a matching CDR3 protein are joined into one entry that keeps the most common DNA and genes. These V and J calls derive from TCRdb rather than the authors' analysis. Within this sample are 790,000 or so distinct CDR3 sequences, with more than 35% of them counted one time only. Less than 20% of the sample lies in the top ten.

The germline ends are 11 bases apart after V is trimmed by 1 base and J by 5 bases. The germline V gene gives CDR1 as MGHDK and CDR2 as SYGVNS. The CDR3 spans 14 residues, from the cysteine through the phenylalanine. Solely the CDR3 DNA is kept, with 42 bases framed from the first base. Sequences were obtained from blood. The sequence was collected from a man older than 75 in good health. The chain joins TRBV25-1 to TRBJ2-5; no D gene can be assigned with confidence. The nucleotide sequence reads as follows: TGTGCCAGCAGTGAATTAAGGAATGCGGAGACCCAGTACTTC. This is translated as CASSELRNAETQYF.